This record concerns one T cell receptor beta chain sequence. Its antigen remains unknown. Per-sample yields of isolated PBMCs were at least 6 million. The sample is drawn from a study of blood T cells in healthy people across ages. The CDR3 loop spans 12 amino acids. V lost 11 bases to trimming and J lost 9 bases; unmatched junction nucleotides: 4. Germline V lookup: CDR1 SNHLY, CDR2 FYNNEI. A second PCR of about 6 to 12 cycles used a sample-barcoded 5' primer and a J-beta primer mix. TCRdb fed the 5' RACE reads into MiXCR, producing one record per CDR3 protein. The data hold under 2,000,000 distinct CDR3 sequences, with roughly 50% observed a single time. Study findings and constraints: Comparison with aged donors showed that long-lived donors had more naive CD4+ cells and higher diversity. Diversity figures based on one million T cells were deemed too low.

The V gene is TRBV2, the J gene TRBJ1-6; 10 bases align to TRBD1. The sequencing input was blood. This receptor was taken from a woman between 40 and 50 years old in good health. CDR3 coding DNA: TGTGCCCAAGGGACAGGGGTTTCACCCCTCCACTTT. It is translated as CAQGTGVSPLHF.